These 19 T cell receptor beta chains originate from one sample sequenced in a study of control samples from healthy donors and cancer patients. Only in-frame clones appear in the TCRdb table, and some are missing; sequencing was by immunoSEQ multiplex PCR. The table lists some 120,000 clones, less than 95% of them singletons, with about 4% in the top ten. Sample: blood. The receptors come from a man aged 25 to 45 in good health.

This rearrangement joins TRBV18 to TRBJ1-1; TRBD1 aligns across 7 bases. The CDR3 runs 14 residues. The trim removed 0 bases at V and 4 bases at J, leaving 2 bases unmatched. The germline V gene encodes CDR1 KGHSH and CDR2 LQKENI. This CDR3 is CASSPPPGGTEAFF. The CDR3 nucleotides are TGTGCCAGCTCACCACCACCAGGGGGCACTGAAGCTTTCTTT. Looking up the rest from reference TRBV18 and TRBJ1-1 gives the full variable domain: NAGVMQNPRHLVRRRGQEARLRCSPMKGHSHVYWYRQLPEEGLKFMVYLQKENIIDESGMPKERFSAEFPKEGPSILRIQQVVRGDSAAYFCASSPPPGGTEAFFGQGTRLTVV.

The chain has TRBV9 and TRBJ2-1; D unresolved. The ends were cut back, 0 bases at V and 0 bases at J, with 10 bases in the middle. The CDR3 sequence is 16 residues long. Germline values: CDR1 SGDLS, CDR2 YYNGEE. The CDR3 spells CASSVEDSVSYNEQFF. The CDR3 nucleotides are TGTGCCAGCAGCGTAGAGGATTCCGTCTCCTACAATGAGCAGTTCTTC.

The chain recombines TRBV7-6 with TRBJ2-3, with 8 bases fitting TRBD2. The CDR3 runs to 15 residues. V gave up 3 bases and J gave up 4 bases; unmatched junction bases: 6. In germline, CDR1 is SGHVS, CDR2 FNYEAQ. DNA of the CDR3: TGTGCCAGCAGCTTCGGCGGGGGGCAAGCAGATACGCAGTATTTT. Protein sequence: CASSFGGGQADTQYF.

The rearrangement uses TRBV18 and TRBJ1-2; no reliable D call. Germline CDR1 reads KGHSH; CDR2 reads LQKENI. V dropped 1 base and J dropped 1 base, with 10 bases sitting between them. The CDR3 runs 15 residues. The CDR3 nucleotides read TGTGCCAGCTCACCACAGGGAGGAGATAACTATGGCTACACCTTC. Translated: CASSPQGGDNYGYTF.

The chain employs TRBV19 and TRBJ1-1, with D uncertain. The ends were cut back, 1 base at V and 4 bases at J, with 13 bases in the middle. CDR1 is LNHDA and CDR2 is SQIVND in the germline V gene (reference sequence). CDR3 size: 15 residues. CDR3 nucleotides: TGTGCCAGTAGTATAGTCGCCGGTGCAAGCACTGAAGCTTTCTTT. Amino acid sequence: CASSIVAGASTEAFF.

The gene calls are TRBV29-1 and TRBJ1-4; D remains unclear. The germline gives CDR1 SQVTM, CDR2 ANQGSEA. This CDR3 comprises 11 residues. The V end lost 6 bases, the J end lost 8 bases, and 10 bases lay between the germline ends. The CDR3 is CSVRDGEKLFF. In DNA form, the CDR3 reads TGCAGCGTCCGAGACGGGGAAAAACTGTTTTTT.

This clone showed up just once. The V gene is TRBV6-5, the J gene TRBJ1-2, with a tentative D call TRBD1 (5 bases). The CDR3 is 16 amino acids. Germline assignment: CDR1 MNHEY and CDR2 SVGAGI. V lost 0 bases and J lost 2, with 13 bases in between. CDR3 bases: TGTGCCAGCAGTTACTCAGTCGGAGAGGGGAACTATGGCTACACCTTC. Its protein product is CASSYSVGEGNYGYTF.

The V and J genes are TRBV6-2 or TRBV6-3 and TRBJ2-2; 10 positions agree with TRBD2. The CDR3 length is 15 residues. The V gene end was trimmed by 4 bases and the J gene end by 4 bases; junction bases not matched to a gene: 3. The germline CDR1 and CDR2 sequences are MNHEY and SVGEGT. In DNA form, the CDR3 reads TGTGCCAGCAGTTCAGGACTAGCGGTCACCGGGGAGCTGTTTTTT. Its translation is CASSSGLAVTGELFF.

This chain connects TRBV4-3 to TRBJ2-7, with D uncertain. This CDR3 spans 13 amino acids. Trimming removed 0 bases at V and 6 bases at J, with 9 bases between. CDR1 and CDR2 from the germline V gene are LGHNA and YSLEER. The CDR3 spells CASSQDRGSEQYF. The CDR3 coding sequence is TGCGCCAGCAGCCAAGATCGAGGAAGCGAGCAGTACTTC.

This clone was detected only a few times. J is TRBJ1-1 and V is TRBV7-9; D remains ambiguous. From germline, CDR1 is SEHNR and CDR2 FQNEAQ (reference sequence). Between the trimmed V and J ends, which lost 7 bases and 1 base, there was a span of 19 bases. This CDR3 is 16 amino acids long. The CDR3 DNA is TGTGCCAGCACCATTCAAGAGGTCCAGAAGAACACTGAAGCTTTCTTT. Amino acid sequence: CASTIQEVQKNTEAFF.

This clone was recorded once. The chain has TRBV6-1 and TRBJ1-2; no definite D call. This CDR3 has 13 residues. Looked up from germline, CDR1 is MNHNS and CDR2 is SASEGT. V lost 2 bases and J lost 8, with 12 bases in between. The CDR3 spells CASSEFGMGGYTF. The CDR3, as DNA: TGTGCCAGCAGTGAATTTGGTATGGGAGGCTACACCTTC.

The V and J genes are TRBV9 and TRBJ2-1, with D perhaps TRBD2 (5 bases). Looked up from germline, CDR1 is SGDLS and CDR2 is YYNGEE. The CDR3 has 16 amino acids. Trimming stripped 0 bases from V and 0 bases from J, with 10 bases between. CDR3 region: CASSVAPSLSYNEQFF. The CDR3 DNA reads TGTGCCAGCAGCGTAGCCCCTAGCCTCTCCTACAATGAGCAGTTCTTC.

This chain connects TRBV5-6 to TRBJ2-1, with 7 positions matching TRBD1. The CDR3 runs 11 residues. Looked up from germline, CDR1 is SGHDT and CDR2 is YYEEEE. Unmatched junction bases numbered 9, after V lost 7 bases and J lost 14 bases. Written as DNA, the CDR3 is TGTGCCAGCGGGTCGGGACAGCGAAAGTTCTTC. Its protein is CASGSGQRKFF.

The sample holds one count of this clone. This chain connects TRBV6-2 or TRBV6-3 to TRBJ2-1; TRBD2 agrees at 11 bases. Germline values: CDR1 MNHEY, CDR2 SVGEGT. V shed 0 bases and J 5 bases; nucleotides not matched to a gene: 6. This CDR3 spans 17 amino acids. The DNA for the CDR3 is TGTGCCAGCAGTTACTCGAGGCTAGCGGGGGGCAACAATGAGCAGTTCTTC. Translation: CASSYSRLAGGNNEQFF.

The chain has TRBV27 and TRBJ2-1; no reliable D call. The CDR3 is 16 amino acids. Germline CDR1 MNHEY, CDR2 SMNVEV (reference sequence). V lost 4 bases and J 5 bases, leaving 18 bases between the germline ends. CDR3 protein: CASSSRAPTDHNEQFF. For the CDR3, the DNA is TGTGCCAGCAGTTCCCGGGCCCCCACGGACCACAATGAGCAGTTCTTC.

This clone was counted once. For the CDR3, the DNA is TGCGCCAGCAGCCAAGAGGCAGGGGCACTTGAAAAACTGTTTTTT. This codes for CASSQEAGALEKLFF. V and J are TRBV4-3 and TRBJ1-4, with D maybe TRBD1 (6 bases). The length of the CDR3 is 15 residues. Germline V lookup: CDR1 LGHNA, CDR2 YSLEER. Trimming took off 0 bases at V and 7 bases at J, with 12 bases between the two ends.

The V call is TRBV5-1, the J call TRBJ2-7; 9 nucleotides line up with TRBD1. From germline, CDR1 is SGHRS and CDR2 YFSETQ. CDR3 length equals 16 residues. The V segment lost 2 bases and the J segment 3 bases; nucleotides outside the gene matches: 9. CDR3 DNA: TGCGCCAGCAGCTTCGGACAGGGGTCCTGGAGCTACGAGCAGTACTTC. Residues: CASSFGQGSWSYEQYF. Combining the CDR3 with reference TRBV5-1 and TRBJ2-7 gives the whole variable domain KAGVTQTPRYLIKTRGQQVTLSCSPISGHRSVSWYQQTPGQGLQFLFEYFSETQRNKGNFPGRFSGRQFSNSRSEMNVSTLELGDSALYLCASSFGQGSWSYEQYFGPGTRLTVT.

V is TRBV19 and J is TRBJ2-1; D ambiguous. The CDR3 is 15 residues long. Germline assignment: CDR1 LNHDA and CDR2 SQIVND (reference sequence). V was clipped by 1 base and J by 4 bases, with 11 bases between them. The CDR3 DNA sequence: TGTGCCAGTAGTATAGGGGCAGAAGTTTACAATGAGCAGTTCTTC. It translates to CASSIGAEVYNEQFF.

This chain joins TRBV10-2 and TRBJ1-1; 8 bases are a match to TRBD1. CDR3 size: 14 residues. Germline CDR1 reads WSHSY; CDR2 reads SAAADI. V lost 6 bases to trimming and J lost 5 bases; unmatched junction nucleotides: 8. The CDR3 coding sequence is TGCGCCAGCAGCCCACAGGGGGAGAGGACTGAAGCTTTCTTT. This gives the protein CASSPQGERTEAFF.